The 9 T cell receptor beta chains below were found in one sample sequenced in a study of tumor-infiltrating lymphocytes in primary liver carcinoma. Unsorted bulk tissue (20-30 mg) underwent RNA and DNA co-extraction. TCR beta cDNA was made from around 520 ng total RNA with a constant-region primer. Three nested multiplex PCR rounds of slightly modified ARM-PCR generated TCR beta libraries. With TRBV1-TRBV30 forward primers and a C-beta reverse primer, the first two PCR rounds were run for approximately 10 cycles each. TCRdb re-called the multiplex PCR reads with MiXCR, one entry per CDR3 protein. The sample records 75,000 or so distinct CDR3 sequences, about 70% being singletons. Sequencing was performed on liver tumor tissue from sampling region 4. Specified subset: tumor region T4, right-lateral pole. All receptors derive from a man in his forties with primary liver carcinoma and hepatitis B virus infection.

This clonotype showed up many times. The gene calls are TRBV6-1 and TRBJ1-5, with a possible D match to TRBD1 (5 bases). The CDR3 runs 18 residues. The V end lost 5 bases, the J end lost 4 bases, and 24 bases lay between the germline ends. Germline CDR1 and CDR2: MNHNS and SASEGT. The CDR3 region has the DNA TGTGCCAGCAGTTCTGCGCCCGGGGCAGGGTCTACAAATCAGCCCCAGCATTTT. Encoded protein: CASSSAPGAGSTNQPQHF.

This clonotype has at least ten counts. The rearrangement uses TRBV30 and TRBJ1-1; no clear D gene. Trimming shortened V by 1 base and J by 3 bases, and 9 bases separated the two germline ends. Germline values: CDR1 GTSNPN, CDR2 SVGIG (reference sequence). CDR3 size: 13 residues. Here the CDR3 reads CAWSEKGDTEAFF. The CDR3 region has the DNA TGTGCCTGGAGTGAGAAGGGTGACACTGAAGCTTTCTTT.

This clonotype was seen ten or more times. The chain carries TRBV12-5 and TRBJ1-1; possibly TRBD1 for D (6 bases). Trimming cost V 7 bases and J 6 bases, with 24 bases left between them. The CDR3 has 16 residues. Germline V CDR1 and CDR2: LGHNT, FRNRAP. In nucleotides, the CDR3 is TGTGCTAGTGCCATCCCGGACAGCAGAAAAGGATCTGAAGCTTTCTTT. It encodes CASAIPDSRKGSEAFF.

The chain links TRBV11-2 to TRBJ2-5; D gene uncertain. Trimming left V 7 bases short and J 0 bases short, with 18 bases between. Germline values: CDR1 SGHAT, CDR2 FQNNGV. The CDR3 loop spans 16 amino acids. CDR3 DNA sequence: TGTGCCAGCACCCCCTTGGAATCGGCCCACCAAGAGACCCAGTACTTC. Translating gives CASTPLESAHQETQYF.

This clonotype turned up a few times. No conserved phenylalanine or tryptophan is present at the end of the CDR3, so a read error is the likely explanation. The V call is TRBV7-9, the J call TRBJ1-4; no definite D call. Germline V gene data show CDR1 as SEHNR and CDR2 as FQNEAQ (reference sequence). Trimming stripped 1 base from V and 6 bases from J, with 12 bases between. This CDR3 contains 15 residues. The CDR3 spells CASSLVRHVDEKLFS. CDR3 bases: TGTGCCAGCAGCTTAGTCCGGCACGTGGATGAAAAACTGTTTTCT.

With regard to this clonotype: Lacking the conserved final phenylalanine or tryptophan, this CDR3 likely reflects a read error. DNA of the CDR3: TGTGCCAGCAGCCGACAGGGTGAGGGCAATCAGCCCCAGCATTTA. It encodes CASSRQGEGNQPQHL. The V gene is TRBV28, the J gene TRBJ1-5; 7 bases match TRBD1. From germline, CDR1 is MDHEN and CDR2 SYDVKM. This CDR3 spans 15 amino acids. Trimming cost V 6 bases and J 2 bases; bases outside gene matches: 7.

As for this clonotype: Sequence at one end of the junction differs from germline and may be a read error. The chain joins TRBV5-1 to TRBJ2-2, with a possible D match to TRBD2 (6 bases). The CDR3 totals 18 residues. Per germline, CDR1 SGHRS and CDR2 YFSETQ. DNA of the CDR3: TGCGCCAGCAACTTGATGTTTGGAGGGACGGTGAACACAGGGGAGCTGTTTTTT. The encoded protein is CASNLMFGGTVNTGELFF.

This clonotype was observed many times. J is TRBJ1-3 and V is TRBV7-8; weak D call: TRBD1 (6 bases). The CDR3 totals 17 residues. The ends were cut back, 0 bases at V and 3 bases at J, with 15 bases in the middle. Germline lookup yields CDR1 SGHVS and CDR2 FQNEAQ. In DNA form, the CDR3 reads TGTGCCAGCAGCTTAGCTTATGACCCAGGGGATGGAAACACCATATATTTT. Its translation: CASSLAYDPGDGNTIYF.

With regard to this clonotype: At one end the junction does not follow the germline gene, possibly because of a read error. The V call is TRBV11-2, the J call TRBJ2-3, with 10 nucleotides matching TRBD2. The germline V gene encodes CDR1 SGHAT and CDR2 FQNNGV. The CDR3 contains 16 residues. The CDR3 reads CTSSLEGLARTDTQYF. The CDR3 DNA reads TGTACCAGCAGTTTAGAGGGACTAGCGCGGACAGATACGCAGTATTTT.